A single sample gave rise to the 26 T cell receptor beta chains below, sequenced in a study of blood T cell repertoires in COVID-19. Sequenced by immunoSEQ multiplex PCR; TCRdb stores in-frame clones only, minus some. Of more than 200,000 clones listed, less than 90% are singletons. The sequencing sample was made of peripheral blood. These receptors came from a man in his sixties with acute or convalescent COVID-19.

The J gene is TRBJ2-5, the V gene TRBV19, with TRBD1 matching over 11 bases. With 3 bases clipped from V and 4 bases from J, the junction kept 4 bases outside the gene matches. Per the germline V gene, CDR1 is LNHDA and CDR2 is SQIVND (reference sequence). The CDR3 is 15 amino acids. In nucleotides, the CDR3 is TGTGCCAGTAGTATCAGGACAGGGGGCGTAGAGACCCAGTACTTC. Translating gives CASSIRTGGVETQYF.

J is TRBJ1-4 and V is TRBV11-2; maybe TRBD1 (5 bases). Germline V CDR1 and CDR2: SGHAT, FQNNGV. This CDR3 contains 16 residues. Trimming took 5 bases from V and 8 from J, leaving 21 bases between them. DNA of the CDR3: TGTGCCAGCAGCCTAGGACGCGTCCCAACAGGCGAAAAACTGTTTTTT. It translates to CASSLGRVPTGEKLFF.

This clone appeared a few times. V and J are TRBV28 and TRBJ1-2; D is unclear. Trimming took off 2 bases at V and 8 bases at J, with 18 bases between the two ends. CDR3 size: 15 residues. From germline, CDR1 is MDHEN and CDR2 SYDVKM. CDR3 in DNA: TGTGCCAGCAGTTTACTCTTGGGTGGAGGGAGCGGCTACACCTTC. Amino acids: CASSLLLGGGSGYTF.

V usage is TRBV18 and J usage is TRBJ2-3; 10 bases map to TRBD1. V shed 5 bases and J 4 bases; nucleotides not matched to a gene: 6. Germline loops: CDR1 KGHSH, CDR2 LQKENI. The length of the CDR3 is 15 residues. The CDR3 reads CASSGGTGDSDTQYF. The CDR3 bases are TGTGCCAGCTCAGGAGGGACAGGGGACTCAGATACGCAGTATTTT.

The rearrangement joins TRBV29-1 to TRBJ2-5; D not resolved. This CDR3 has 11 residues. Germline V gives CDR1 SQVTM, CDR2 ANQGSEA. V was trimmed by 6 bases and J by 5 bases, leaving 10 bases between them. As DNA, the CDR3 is TGCAGCGTACTTATGGTTGAGACCCAGTACTTC. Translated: CSVLMVETQYF.

The CDR3 DNA sequence: TGTGCCATCAGTGAATCACAGGGTTCAGCAAATGAGCAGTTCTTC. This codes for CAISESQGSANEQFF. The chain uses TRBV10-3 and TRBJ2-1, with D perhaps matching TRBD1 (6 bases). The CDR3 runs to 15 residues. Looked up from germline, CDR1 is ENHRY and CDR2 is SYGVKD. V shed 3 bases and J shed 7 bases, with 16 bases lying between them.

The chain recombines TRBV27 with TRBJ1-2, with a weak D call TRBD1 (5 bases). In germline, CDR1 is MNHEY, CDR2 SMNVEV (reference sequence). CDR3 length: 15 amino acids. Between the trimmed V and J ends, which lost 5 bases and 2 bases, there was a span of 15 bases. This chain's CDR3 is CASSPWGQKNYGYTF. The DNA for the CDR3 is TGTGCCAGCAGTCCGTGGGGCCAAAAGAACTATGGCTACACCTTC.

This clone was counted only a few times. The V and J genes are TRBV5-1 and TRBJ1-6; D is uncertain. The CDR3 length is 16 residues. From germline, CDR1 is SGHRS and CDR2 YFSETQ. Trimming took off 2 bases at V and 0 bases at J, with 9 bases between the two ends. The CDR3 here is CASSLRGSSYNSPLHF. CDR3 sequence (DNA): TGCGCCAGCAGCTTACGAGGGAGCTCCTATAATTCACCCCTCCACTTT.

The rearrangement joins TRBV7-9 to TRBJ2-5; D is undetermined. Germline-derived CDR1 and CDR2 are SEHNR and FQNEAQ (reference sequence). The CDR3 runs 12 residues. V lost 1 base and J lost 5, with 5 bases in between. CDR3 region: CASSLVGETQYF. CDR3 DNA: TGTGCCAGCAGCTTAGTCGGGGAGACCCAGTACTTC. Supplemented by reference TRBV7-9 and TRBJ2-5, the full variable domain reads DTGVSQNPRHKITKRGQNVTFRCDPISEHNRLYWYRQTLGQGPEFLTYFQNEAQLEKSRLLSDRFSAERPKGSFSTLEIQRTEQGDSAMYLCASSLVGETQYFGPGTRLLVL.

CDR3: CASSYRTDPYNEQFF. CDR3 coding DNA: TGTGCCAGCAGCTACAGGACAGACCCCTACAATGAGCAGTTCTTC. The V gene is TRBV5-4, the J gene TRBJ2-1; the D gene is possibly TRBD1 (6 bases). Germline assignment: CDR1 SGHNT and CDR2 YYREEE (reference sequence). This CDR3 is 15 amino acids long. With 3 bases removed from V and 2 bases from J, the gap between germline ends came to 12 bases.

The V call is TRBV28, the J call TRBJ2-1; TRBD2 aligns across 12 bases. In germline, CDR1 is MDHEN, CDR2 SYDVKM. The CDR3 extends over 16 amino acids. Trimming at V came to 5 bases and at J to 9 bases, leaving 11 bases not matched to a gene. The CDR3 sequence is CASSLSSGRAGSEQFF. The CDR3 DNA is TGTGCCAGCAGTCTGTCTAGCGGGAGGGCCGGGAGTGAGCAGTTCTTC.

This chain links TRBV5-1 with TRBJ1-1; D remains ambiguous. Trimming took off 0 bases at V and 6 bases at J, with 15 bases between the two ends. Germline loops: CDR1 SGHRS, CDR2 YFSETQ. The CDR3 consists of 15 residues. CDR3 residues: CASSLARLAGAEAFF. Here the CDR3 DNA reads TGCGCCAGCAGCTTGGCGCGACTGGCGGGCGCTGAAGCTTTCTTT.

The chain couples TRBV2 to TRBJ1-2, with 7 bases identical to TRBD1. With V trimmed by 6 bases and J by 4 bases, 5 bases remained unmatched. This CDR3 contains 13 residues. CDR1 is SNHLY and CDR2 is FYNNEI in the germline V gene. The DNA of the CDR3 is TGTGCCAGCAGGGCTACAGGGGTCTATGGCTACACCTTC. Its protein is CASRATGVYGYTF.

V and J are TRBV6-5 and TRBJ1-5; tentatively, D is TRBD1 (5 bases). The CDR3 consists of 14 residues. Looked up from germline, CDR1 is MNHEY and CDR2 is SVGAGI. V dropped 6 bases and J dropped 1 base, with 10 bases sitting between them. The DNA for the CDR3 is TGTGCCAGCAGCCGACAGTACAGCAATCAGCCCCAGCATTTT. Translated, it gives CASSRQYSNQPQHF.

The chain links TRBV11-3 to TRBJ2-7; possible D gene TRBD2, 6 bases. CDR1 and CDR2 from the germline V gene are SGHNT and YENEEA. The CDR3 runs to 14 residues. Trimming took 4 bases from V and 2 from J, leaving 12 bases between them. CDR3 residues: CASSSPGEPYEQYF. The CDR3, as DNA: TGTGCCAGCAGCTCCCCGGGGGAACCCTACGAGCAGTACTTC.

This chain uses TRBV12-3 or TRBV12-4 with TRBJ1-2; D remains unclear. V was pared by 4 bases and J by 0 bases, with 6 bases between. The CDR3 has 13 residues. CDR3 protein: CASSYNTNYGYTF. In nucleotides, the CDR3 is TGTGCCAGCAGTTATAACACTAACTATGGCTACACCTTC.

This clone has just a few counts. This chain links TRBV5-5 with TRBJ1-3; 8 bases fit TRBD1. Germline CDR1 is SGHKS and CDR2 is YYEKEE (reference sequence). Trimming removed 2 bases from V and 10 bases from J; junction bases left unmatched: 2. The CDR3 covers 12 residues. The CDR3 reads CASSFRGQTIYF. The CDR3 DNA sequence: TGTGCCAGCAGCTTCAGGGGGCAGACCATATATTTT. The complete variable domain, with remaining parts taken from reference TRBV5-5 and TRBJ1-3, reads DAGVTQSPTHLIKTRGQQVTLRCSPISGHKSVSWYQQVLGQGPQFIFQYYEKEERGRGNFPDRFSARQFPNYSSELNVNALLLGDSALYLCASSFRGQTIYFGEGSWLTVV.

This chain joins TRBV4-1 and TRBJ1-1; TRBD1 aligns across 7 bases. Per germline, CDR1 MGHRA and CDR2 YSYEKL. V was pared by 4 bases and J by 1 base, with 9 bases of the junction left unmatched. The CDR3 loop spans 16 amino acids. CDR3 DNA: TGCGCCAGCAGCCCCTCACCCGACAGGGCGAACACTGAAGCTTTCTTT. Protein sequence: CASSPSPDRANTEAFF.

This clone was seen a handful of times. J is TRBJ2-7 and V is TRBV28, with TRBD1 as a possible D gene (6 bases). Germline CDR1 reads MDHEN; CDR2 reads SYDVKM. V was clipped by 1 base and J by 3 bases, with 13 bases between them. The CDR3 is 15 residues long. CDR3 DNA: TGTGCCAGCAGTTTATTGGGGGCCCAAAACTACGAGCAGTACTTC. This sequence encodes CASSLLGAQNYEQYF.

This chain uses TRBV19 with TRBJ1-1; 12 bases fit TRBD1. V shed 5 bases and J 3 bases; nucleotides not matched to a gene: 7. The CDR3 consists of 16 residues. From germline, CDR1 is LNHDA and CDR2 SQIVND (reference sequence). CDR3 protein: CASSGGTGGADTEAFF. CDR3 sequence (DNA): TGTGCCAGTAGTGGTGGGACAGGGGGCGCCGACACTGAAGCTTTCTTT.

CDR3 residues: CASSSGGGDTQYF. DNA of the CDR3: TGTGCCAGCAGCTCTGGGGGCGGGGATACGCAGTATTTT. The chain joins TRBV9 to TRBJ2-3; tentative D call: TRBD1 (6 bases). The germline V and J ends were trimmed by 4 bases and 6 bases, with 12 bases remaining between them. Germline values: CDR1 SGDLS, CDR2 YYNGEE. This CDR3 spans 13 amino acids.

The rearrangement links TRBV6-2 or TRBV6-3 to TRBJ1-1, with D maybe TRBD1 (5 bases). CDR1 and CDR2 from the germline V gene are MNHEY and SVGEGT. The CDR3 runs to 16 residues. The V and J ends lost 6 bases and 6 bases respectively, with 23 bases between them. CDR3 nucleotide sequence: TGTGCCAGCAGCCCTTACCCCGGCGGCGGGGGGGCTGAAGCTTTCTTT. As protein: CASSPYPGGGGAEAFF.

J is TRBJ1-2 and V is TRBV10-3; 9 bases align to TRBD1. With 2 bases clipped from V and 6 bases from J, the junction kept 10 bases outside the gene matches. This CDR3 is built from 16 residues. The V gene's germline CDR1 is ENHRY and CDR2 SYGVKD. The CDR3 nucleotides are TGTGCCATCAGTGAGAGTCGGTGGGACAGGGAGCATGGCTACACCTTC. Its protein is CAISESRWDREHGYTF.

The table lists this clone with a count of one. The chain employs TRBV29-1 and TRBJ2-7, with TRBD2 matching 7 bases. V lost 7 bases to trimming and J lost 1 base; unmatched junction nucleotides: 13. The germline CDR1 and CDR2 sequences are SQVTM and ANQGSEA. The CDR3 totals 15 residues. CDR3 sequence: CSAGPGGEWSYEQYF. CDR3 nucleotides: TGCAGCGCTGGACCGGGGGGAGAGTGGTCCTACGAGCAGTACTTC.

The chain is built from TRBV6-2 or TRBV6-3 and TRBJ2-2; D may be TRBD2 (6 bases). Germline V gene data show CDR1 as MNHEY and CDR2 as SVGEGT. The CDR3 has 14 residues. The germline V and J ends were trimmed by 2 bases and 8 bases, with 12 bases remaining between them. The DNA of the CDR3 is TGTGCCAGCAGTTACCGGGAGTCTGGAGGGGAGCTGTTTTTT. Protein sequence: CASSYRESGGELFF.

CDR3 protein: CASSYVGRIGTEAFF. The CDR3 DNA reads TGTGCCAGCAGTTACGTGGGGCGGATAGGCACTGAAGCTTTCTTT. The chain joins TRBV6-6 to TRBJ1-1, with D possibly being TRBD1 (5 bases). The CDR3 extends over 15 amino acids. Trimming stripped 2 bases from V and 4 bases from J, with 14 bases between. CDR1 MNHNY and CDR2 SVGAGI come from the germline V gene (reference sequence).